The 10 T cell receptor beta chains presented below share a single source sample, sequenced in a study of PD-1 blockade in classical Hodgkin lymphoma. Time point denoted: cycle 4 day 1 (C4D1), after six to seven weeks of nivolumab. Relapses following autologous stem cell transplantation were seen in all patients, with brentuximab vedotin exposure varying. TCRdb's copy holds only in-frame clones and misses some; the assay was immunoSEQ multiplex PCR. Of about 92,000 clones detected, 83% appear once; the ten largest clones hold more than 15%. The starting material was peripheral blood mononuclear cells (PBMCs), obtained before the fourth cycle of nivolumab. These receptors originate from a human donor with classical Hodgkin lymphoma.

This clone appeared once. The V call is TRBV18, the J call TRBJ2-5; D remains ambiguous. The CDR3 contains 11 residues. V was trimmed by 6 bases and J by 3 bases, leaving 5 bases between them. CDR1 and CDR2 from the germline V gene are KGHSH and LQKENI. CDR3 sequence (DNA): TGTGCCAGCTCCCAAAAAGAGACCCAGTACTTC. Translation: CASSQKETQYF. The full variable domain, its missing parts supplied by reference TRBV18 and TRBJ2-5, is NAGVMQNPRHLVRRRGQEARLRCSPMKGHSHVYWYRQLPEEGLKFMVYLQKENIIDESGMPKERFSAEFPKEGPSILRIQQVVRGDSAAYFCASSQKETQYFGPGTRLLVL.

This sequence joins TRBV28 and TRBJ2-7; maybe TRBD1 (5 bases). V lost 0 bases and J lost 0, with 12 bases in between. CDR3 size: 16 residues. Germline-derived CDR1 and CDR2 are MDHEN and SYDVKM. CDR3 nucleotides: TGTGCCAGCAGTTTATGGCTGGGGCCAAGCTCCTACGAGCAGTACTTC. It yields the protein CASSLWLGPSSYEQYF.

This rearrangement joins TRBV7-9 to TRBJ2-3, with a possible D match to TRBD2 (5 bases). The germline gives CDR1 SEHNR, CDR2 FQNEAQ (reference sequence). V lost 5 bases to trimming and J lost 5 bases, with 11 bases between them. The CDR3 length is 13 residues. The CDR3 region has the DNA TGTGCCAGCAGCACTTCGGCGGGAGATACGCAGTATTTT. Its translation: CASSTSAGDTQYF.

J is TRBJ2-7 and V is TRBV6-6, with D uncertain. Germline CDR1 reads MNHNY; CDR2 reads SVGAGI (reference sequence). The length of the CDR3 is 12 residues. V dropped 10 bases and J dropped 1 base, with 11 bases sitting between them. CDR3 DNA sequence: TGTGCCATCAGCGAGCAGTCCTACGAGCAGTACTTC. It translates to CAISEQSYEQYF.

This chain joins TRBV27 and TRBJ1-1; no reliable D call. The V gene's germline CDR1 is MNHEY and CDR2 SMNVEV (reference sequence). CDR3 length equals 13 residues. V was pared by 2 bases and J by 2 bases, with 6 bases between. CDR3 nucleotide sequence: TGTGCCAGCAGTTTAGGCCACAACACTGAAGCTTTCTTT. This codes for CASSLGHNTEAFF.

The chain links TRBV6-1 to TRBJ2-7, with TRBD2 matching 9 bases. The germline V gene encodes CDR1 MNHNS and CDR2 SASEGT. The CDR3 has 15 amino acids. Losses at the gene ends were 7 bases for V and 2 bases for J; bases not matched to a gene: 9. CDR3 in DNA: TGTGCCAGCAACAACCTAGCGGGACCCCCCTACGAGCAGTACTTC. Residues: CASNNLAGPPYEQYF.

The chain couples TRBV4-1 to TRBJ2-2; D is undetermined. Trimming removed 0 bases at V and 5 bases at J, with 13 bases between. Germline assignment: CDR1 MGHRA and CDR2 YSYEKL. The CDR3 runs to 16 residues. In DNA form, the CDR3 reads TGCGCCAGCAGCCAAGACGGAATGGGGATTACCGGGGAGCTGTTTTTT. As protein: CASSQDGMGITGELFF.

The rearrangement links TRBV7-2 to TRBJ1-3; TRBD1 is a possible D gene (6 bases). The germline V and J ends were trimmed by 2 bases and 4 bases, with 12 bases remaining between them. Germline V gene sequence: CDR1 SGHTA, CDR2 FQGNSA. This CDR3 is built from 15 residues. Here the CDR3 reads CASSLLTGAGNTIYF. The CDR3 bases are TGTGCCAGCAGCTTACTGACAGGAGCCGGAAACACCATATATTTT.

V usage is TRBV4-1 and J usage is TRBJ2-5; D possibly matches TRBD1 or TRBD2 (6 bases each). Deletions cut 4 bases from V and 5 bases from J, with 17 bases between. This CDR3 has 15 amino acids. In germline, CDR1 is MGHRA, CDR2 YSYEKL. The CDR3 DNA reads TGCGCCAGCAGCCCCGGTGCTAGGAGGGGGGAGACCCAGTACTTC. This translates into CASSPGARRGETQYF.

The genes are TRBV9 and TRBJ2-2; D may be TRBD2 (5 bases). Looked up from germline, CDR1 is SGDLS and CDR2 is YYNGEE. The CDR3 totals 14 residues. V lost 0 bases and J lost 6, with 9 bases in between. The DNA of the CDR3 is TGTGCCAGCAGCGTAGTAGGGAGCGCCGGGGAGCTGTTTTTT. This encodes CASSVVGSAGELFF.